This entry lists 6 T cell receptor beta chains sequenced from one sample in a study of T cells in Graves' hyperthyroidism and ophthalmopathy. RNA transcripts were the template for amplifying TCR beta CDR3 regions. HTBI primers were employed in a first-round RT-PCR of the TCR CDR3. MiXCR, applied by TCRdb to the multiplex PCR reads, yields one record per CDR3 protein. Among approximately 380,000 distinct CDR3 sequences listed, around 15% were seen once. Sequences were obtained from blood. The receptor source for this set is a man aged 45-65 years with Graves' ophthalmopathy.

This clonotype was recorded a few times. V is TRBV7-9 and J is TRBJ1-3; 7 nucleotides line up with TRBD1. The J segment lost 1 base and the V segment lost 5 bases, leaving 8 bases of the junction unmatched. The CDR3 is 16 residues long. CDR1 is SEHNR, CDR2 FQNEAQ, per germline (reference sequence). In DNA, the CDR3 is TGTGCCAGCAGCCATACAGGGGAAGGGTCTGGAAACACCATATATTTT. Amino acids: CASSHTGEGSGNTIYF.

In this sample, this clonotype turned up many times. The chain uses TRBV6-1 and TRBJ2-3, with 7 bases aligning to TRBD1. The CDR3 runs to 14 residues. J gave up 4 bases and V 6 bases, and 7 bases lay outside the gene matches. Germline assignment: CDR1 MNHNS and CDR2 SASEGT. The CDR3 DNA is TGTGCCAGCAGGGAAAGACAGGGACCAGATACGCAGTATTTT. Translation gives CASRERQGPDTQYF.

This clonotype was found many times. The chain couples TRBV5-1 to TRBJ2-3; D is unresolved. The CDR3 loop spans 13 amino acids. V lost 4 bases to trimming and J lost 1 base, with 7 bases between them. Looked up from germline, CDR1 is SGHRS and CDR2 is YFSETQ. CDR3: CASSRAGTDTQYF. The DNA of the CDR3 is TGCGCCAGCAGCAGGGCAGGCACAGATACGCAGTATTTT.

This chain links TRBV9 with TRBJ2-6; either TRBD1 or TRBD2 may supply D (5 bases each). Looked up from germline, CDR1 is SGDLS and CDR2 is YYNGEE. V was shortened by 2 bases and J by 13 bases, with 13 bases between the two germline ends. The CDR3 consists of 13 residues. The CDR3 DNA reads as TGTGCCAGCAGCGTGAACCAGAGGGGTGTCCTGACTTTC. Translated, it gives CASSVNQRGVLTF.

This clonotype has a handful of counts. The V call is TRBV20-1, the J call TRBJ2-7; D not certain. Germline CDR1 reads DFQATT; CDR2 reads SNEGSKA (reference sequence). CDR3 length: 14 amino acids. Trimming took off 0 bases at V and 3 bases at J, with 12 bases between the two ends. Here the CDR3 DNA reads TGCAGTGCTAGAGAGGGGTCTTTGGGCTACGAGCAGTACTTC. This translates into CSAREGSLGYEQYF.

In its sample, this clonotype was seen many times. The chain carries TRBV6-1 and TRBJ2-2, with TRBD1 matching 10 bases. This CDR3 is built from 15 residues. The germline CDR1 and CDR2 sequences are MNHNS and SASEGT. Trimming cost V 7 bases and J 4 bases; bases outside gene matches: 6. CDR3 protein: CASNYGTGVTGELFF. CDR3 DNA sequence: TGTGCCAGCAATTACGGGACAGGGGTCACCGGGGAGCTGTTTTTT.